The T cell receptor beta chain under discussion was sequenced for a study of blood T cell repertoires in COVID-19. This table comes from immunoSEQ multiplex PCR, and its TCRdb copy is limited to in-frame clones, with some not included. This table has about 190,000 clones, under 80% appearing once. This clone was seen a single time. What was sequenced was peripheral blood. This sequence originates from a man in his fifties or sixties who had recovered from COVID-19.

CDR3 sequence reads: CASTDHSDEKLFF. CDR3 in DNA: TGTGCCAGTACCGACCACAGTGATGAAAAACTGTTTTTT. This chain connects TRBV19 to TRBJ1-4; D is unclear. The germline V gene encodes CDR1 LNHDA and CDR2 SQIVND (reference sequence). The CDR3 consists of 13 residues. The V and J ends lost 7 bases and 6 bases respectively, with 12 bases between them.